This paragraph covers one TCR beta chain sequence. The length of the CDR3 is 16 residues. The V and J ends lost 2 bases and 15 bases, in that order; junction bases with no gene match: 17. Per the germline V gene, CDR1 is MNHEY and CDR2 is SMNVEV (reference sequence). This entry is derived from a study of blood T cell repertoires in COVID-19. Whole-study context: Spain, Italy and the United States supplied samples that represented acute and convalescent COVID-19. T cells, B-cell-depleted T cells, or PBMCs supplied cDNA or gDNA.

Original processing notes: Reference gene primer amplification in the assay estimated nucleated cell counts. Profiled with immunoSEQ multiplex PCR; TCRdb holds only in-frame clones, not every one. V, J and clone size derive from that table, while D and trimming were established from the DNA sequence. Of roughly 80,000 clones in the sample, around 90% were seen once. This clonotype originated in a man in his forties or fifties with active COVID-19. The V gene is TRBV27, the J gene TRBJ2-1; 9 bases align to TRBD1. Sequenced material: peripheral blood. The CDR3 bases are TGTGCCAGCAGTTTAGTCCCCCCTTTACCGGGACAGGGACGGTTCTTC. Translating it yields CASSLVPPLPGQGRFF.